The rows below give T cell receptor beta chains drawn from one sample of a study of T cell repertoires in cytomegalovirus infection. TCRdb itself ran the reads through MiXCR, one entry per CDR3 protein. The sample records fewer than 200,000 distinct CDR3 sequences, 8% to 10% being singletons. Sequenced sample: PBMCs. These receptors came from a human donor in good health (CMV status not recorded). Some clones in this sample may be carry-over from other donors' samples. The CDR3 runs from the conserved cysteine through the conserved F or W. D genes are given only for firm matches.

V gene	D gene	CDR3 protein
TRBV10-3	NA	CAISETSGGNTGELFF
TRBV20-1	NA	CSARDPRTNTEAFF
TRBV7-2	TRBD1	CASSLSPTGKTSGYTF
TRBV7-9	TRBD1	CASSYPRDRGDTEAFF
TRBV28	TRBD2	CASRRDYHSGLLVDEQFF
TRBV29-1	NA	CSVVDSTDTQYF
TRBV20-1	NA	CSARDPGGRNQPQHF
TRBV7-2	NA	CASSLYSELNYGYTF
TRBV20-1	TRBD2	CSARDLGGYEQYF
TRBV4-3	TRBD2	CASSQPPGLGSPDTQYF
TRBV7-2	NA	CASSLVPQGPRNTEAFF
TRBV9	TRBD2	CASSVDPSGGQETQYF
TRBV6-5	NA	CASSYSGGLGNSPLHF
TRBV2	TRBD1	CASSDRTGANEQFF
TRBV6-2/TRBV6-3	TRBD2	CASSPRPGLAAYTDTQYF
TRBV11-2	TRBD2	CASSQGLAGSSTDTQYF
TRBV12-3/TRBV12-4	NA	CASSRLDITDTQYF
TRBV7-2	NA	CASSPDTRDTQYF
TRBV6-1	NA	CASRSEVAGANVLTF
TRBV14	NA	CASSQGLGRNLYNEQFF
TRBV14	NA	CASSQDRGRMNTEAFF
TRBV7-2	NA	CASSLFQRTNYGYTF
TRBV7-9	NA	CASSLGPRSSPLHF
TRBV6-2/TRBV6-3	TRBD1	CASGRQGIGNEQFF
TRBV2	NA	CASSKGDGRVRETQYF
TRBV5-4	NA	CASSFGGSYTDTQYF
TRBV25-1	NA	CASSDPGKVEQYF
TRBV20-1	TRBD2	CSARTSFEYNEQFF
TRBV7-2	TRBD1	CASSRDSGLSGGLFF
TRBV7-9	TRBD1	CASSFGQGRNNEQFF
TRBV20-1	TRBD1	CSARDSGTGEGYEQYF
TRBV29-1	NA	CSVLEKDEKLFF
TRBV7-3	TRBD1	CASSLTIGQGYNEQFF
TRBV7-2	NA	CASRKDWAANNEKLFF
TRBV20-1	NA	CSASSGASGSYEQYF
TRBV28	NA	CASKRSGLYNEQFF
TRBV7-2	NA	CASSLGLANTEAFF
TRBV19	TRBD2	CASSGGVGEQFF
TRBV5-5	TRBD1	CASSLEGASYNEQFF
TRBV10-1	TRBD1	CASSPGTGQKLFF
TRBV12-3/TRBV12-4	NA	CASSRWADTQSF
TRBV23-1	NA	CASRPSRGSQETQYF
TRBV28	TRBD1	CASSPGTGGNYYVGYTF
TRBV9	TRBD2	CASSAPPSTSGIVDEQFF
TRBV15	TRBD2	CATHDASGRPNTGELFF